A single TCR beta chain is shown here with its context. These data are taken from a study of blood T cells in healthy people across ages. Sample-barcoded 5' priming and a J-beta primer mix drove a second PCR of about 7 to 11 cycles. TCRdb fed the 5' RACE reads into MiXCR, producing one record per CDR3 protein. The sample holds hundreds of thousands of distinct CDR3 sequences, less than 25% seen once. Another study also made use of these data, one on T cells of mothers and their children.

This TCR was sampled from a boy aged 5-17 years in good health. The sequenced sample was blood.

This CDR3 reads CSARDLRENSYEQYF. The CDR3 DNA reads TGCAGTGCTAGAGATTTAAGGGAGAACTCCTACGAGCAGTACTTC. This chain connects TRBV20-1 to TRBJ2-5; tentative D call: TRBD2 (5 bases). The tail of the sequence fits TRBJ2-7 better, so the J call may be wrong. The CDR3 consists of 15 residues. Germline V gene lookup returns CDR1 DFQATT and CDR2 SNEGSKA (reference sequence).